The 26 T cell receptor beta chains presented below share a single source sample, sequenced in a study of blood T cell repertoires in COVID-19. The data were produced by immunoSEQ multiplex PCR, yet TCRdb's version contains in-frame clones alone and is incomplete. The sample lists 140,000 or so clones; roughly 80% were seen once. The sequencing sample was made of peripheral blood. The receptor set was obtained from a man over 45 with acute or convalescent COVID-19.

The chain employs TRBV6-4 and TRBJ1-1; D remains ambiguous. The CDR3 has 14 amino acids. Between the trimmed V and J ends, which lost 2 bases and 3 bases, there was a span of 10 bases. Germline assignment: CDR1 MRHNA and CDR2 SNTAGT. Written as DNA, the CDR3 is TGTGCCAGCAGTGACGGTGGGAGAGACACTGAAGCTTTCTTT. It translates to CASSDGGRDTEAFF.

The J gene is TRBJ2-7, the V gene TRBV21-1; TRBD1 is the table's D call and was not checked against the DNA. TRBV21-1 counts as a pseudogene. This CDR3 has 13 residues. CDR3 in amino acids: CASRRQGPYEQYV. CDR3 bases: TGTGCCAGCAGACGACAGGGCCCCTACGAGCAGTACGTC.

The chain uses TRBV14 and TRBJ2-5; unclear D gene. The CDR3 is 13 amino acids. The V end was cut by 3 bases, the J end by 5 bases, with 10 bases between. Germline assignment: CDR1 SGHDN and CDR2 FVKESK. The CDR3 DNA reads as TGTGCCAGCAGCCACAACATGCGGGAGACCCAGTACTTC. Translation gives CASSHNMRETQYF.

V gene TRBV7-6 combines with J gene TRBJ1-6; 7 bases agree with TRBD1. The CDR3 has 15 amino acids. The V gene end was trimmed by 2 bases and the J gene end by 7 bases; junction bases not matched to a gene: 5. The germline V gene has CDR1 SGHVS and CDR2 FNYEAQ. The DNA of the CDR3 is TGTGCCAGCAGCTTATTACAGGGGAACAATTCACCCCTCCACTTT. Protein product: CASSLLQGNNSPLHF.

DNA for the CDR3: TGTGCCAGCAGCCCGGCGGGACTCGGGGAGACCCAGTACTTC. Residues: CASSPAGLGETQYF. V and J are TRBV6-5 and TRBJ2-5; TRBD2 is a possible D gene (6 bases). This CDR3 has 14 residues. From germline, CDR1 is MNHEY and CDR2 SVGAGI. V gave up 6 bases and J gave up 5 bases, with 16 bases separating them.

The CDR3 region is CASSLVQGEQFF. The DNA for the CDR3 is TGTGCCAGCAGCCTAGTACAGGGAGAGCAGTTCTTC. The chain joins TRBV3-1 (or the pseudogene TRBV3-2) to TRBJ2-1; TRBD1 might be the D (6 bases). The CDR3 covers 12 residues. Germline CDR1 reads LGHDT; CDR2 reads YNNKEL (reference sequence). Trimming cost V 4 bases and J 10 bases, with 11 bases left between them.

The V gene is TRBV5-1, the J gene TRBJ1-4; perhaps TRBD1 as D (6 bases). The CDR3 spans 15 residues. The germline CDR1 and CDR2 sequences are SGHRS and YFSETQ. V lost 4 bases and J 2 bases, leaving 12 bases between the germline ends. The CDR3 spells CASSPGERTNEKLFF. For the CDR3, the DNA is TGCGCCAGCAGCCCAGGGGAACGGACTAATGAAAAACTGTTTTTT.

The chain has TRBV6-5 and TRBJ2-3; TRBD2 agrees at 7 bases. Germline V gives CDR1 MNHEY, CDR2 SVGAGI. V lost 4 bases to trimming and J lost 1 base; unmatched junction nucleotides: 8. The CDR3 sequence is 16 residues long. CDR3 loop: CASSFLTSPRTDTQYF. CDR3 DNA: TGTGCCAGCAGTTTCCTGACTAGCCCCCGCACAGATACGCAGTATTTT.

V is TRBV9 and J is TRBJ1-4, with TRBD1 identical over 8 bases. In germline, CDR1 is SGDLS, CDR2 YYNGEE. The V gene end was trimmed by 3 bases and the J gene end by 8 bases; junction bases not matched to a gene: 6. The CDR3 contains 14 residues. This chain's CDR3 is CASSARTGTEKLFF. The CDR3 coding sequence is TGTGCCAGCAGCGCCCGGACAGGGACCGAAAAACTGTTTTTT.

The CDR3 sequence: CATSINSGGAYNEQFF. The CDR3, as DNA: TGTGCCACCAGCATCAATAGCGGGGGGGCCTACAATGAGCAGTTCTTC. The chain has TRBV15 and TRBJ2-1; TRBD2 matches 11 bases. Germline values: CDR1 LNHNV, CDR2 YYDKDF (reference sequence). The CDR3 contains 16 residues. V dropped 4 bases and J dropped 2; count of bases not matched to a gene: 4.

The chain couples TRBV30 to TRBJ2-1; 12 bases match TRBD2. Trimming at V came to 0 bases and at J to 3 bases, leaving 15 bases not matched to a gene. Germline CDR1 and CDR2: GTSNPN and SVGIG (reference sequence). CDR3 length: 20 residues. CDR3: CAWSVRRLAGDSRIYNEQFF. In DNA form, the CDR3 reads TGTGCCTGGAGTGTACGCAGACTAGCGGGGGACTCTCGAATCTACAATGAGCAGTTCTTC.

The rearrangement joins TRBV29-1 to TRBJ2-7; 11 nucleotides line up with TRBD2. CDR3 size: 15 residues. Trimming removed 4 bases from V and 1 base from J; junction bases left unmatched: 6. The germline CDR1 and CDR2 sequences are SQVTM and ANQGSEA. This CDR3 is CSVVFWTSGSYEQYF. CDR3 bases: TGCAGCGTTGTTTTCTGGACTAGCGGGTCCTACGAGCAGTACTTC.

The chain has TRBV19 and TRBJ1-5; D possibly corresponds to TRBD1 (5 bases). The CDR3 is made up of 15 amino acids. The germline gives CDR1 LNHDA, CDR2 SQIVND (reference sequence). Trimming took off 7 bases at V and 5 bases at J, with 18 bases between the two ends. CDR3 DNA sequence: TGTGCCAGTAATACCCAGGGTTATTGGGATCAGCCCCAGCATTTT. Its translation: CASNTQGYWDQPQHF.

This clone was picked up one time. The chain links TRBV27 to TRBJ2-2; TRBD2 is a possible D gene (6 bases). CDR3 length: 16 amino acids. Trimming took off 5 bases at V and 6 bases at J, with 19 bases between the two ends. Germline CDR1 reads MNHEY; CDR2 reads SMNVEV (reference sequence). CDR3 in DNA: TGTGCCAGCAGTCCCCCCTCTAGCGCACGGTCCGGGGAGCTGTTTTTT. The encoded protein is CASSPPSSARSGELFF.

The chain has TRBV24-1 and TRBJ2-3; TRBD1 matches at 10 bases. The trim removed 2 bases at V and 4 bases at J, leaving 8 bases unmatched. Germline values: CDR1 KGHDR, CDR2 SFDVKD. The length of the CDR3 is 17 residues. CDR3 DNA: TGTGCCACCAGTGATTCCACGGGGGGGACAGGGGCAGATACGCAGTATTTT. Amino acids: CATSDSTGGTGADTQYF.

Only one count was recorded for this clone. The chain is built from TRBV4-1 and TRBJ2-5, with a possible D match to TRBD1 (5 bases). Germline-derived CDR1 and CDR2 are MGHRA and YSYEKL. The CDR3 length is 13 residues. Trimming cost V 3 bases and J 5 bases, with 10 bases left between them. CDR3 amino acids: CASSHPGSETQYF. The CDR3 DNA follows: TGCGCCAGCAGCCACCCAGGGTCGGAGACCCAGTACTTC.

The chain carries TRBV3-1 (or the pseudogene TRBV3-2) and TRBJ2-1; 9 bases line up with TRBD2. This CDR3 is built from 18 residues. Trimming cost V 0 bases and J 4 bases; bases outside gene matches: 10. Looked up from germline, CDR1 is LGHDT and CDR2 is YNNKEL (reference sequence). In DNA, the CDR3 is TGTGCCAGCAGCCAAGAGGGGTGGCGGGGGGGCGATTACAATGAGCAGTTCTTC. Amino acid sequence: CASSQEGWRGGDYNEQFF.

The chain joins TRBV12-3 or TRBV12-4 to TRBJ1-1; D gene uncertain. The CDR3 is 13 amino acids. Trimming took off 0 bases at V and 1 base at J, with 3 bases between the two ends. The CDR3 here is CASSLARNTEAFF. The CDR3 coding sequence is TGTGCCAGCAGTTTAGCCAGGAACACTGAAGCTTTCTTT.

The chain couples TRBV5-1 to TRBJ2-4; D not resolved. CDR3 size: 16 residues. The V end lost 0 bases, the J end lost 0 bases, and 10 bases lay between the germline ends. CDR1 and CDR2 (germline): SGHRS, YFSETQ. The CDR3 reads CASSLGSQIAKNIQYF. The CDR3 DNA follows: TGCGCCAGCAGCTTGGGGAGCCAGATAGCCAAAAACATTCAGTACTTC.

This sequence joins TRBV2 and TRBJ1-1; D unclear. V was clipped by 6 bases and J by 0 bases, with 8 bases between them. Germline loops: CDR1 SNHLY, CDR2 FYNNEI. The CDR3 is made up of 13 amino acids. The CDR3 spells CASSPSMNTEAFF. Written as DNA, the CDR3 is TGTGCCAGCAGCCCATCTATGAACACTGAAGCTTTCTTT.

J is TRBJ2-3 and V is TRBV2, with 8 nucleotides matching TRBD1. Germline assignment: CDR1 SNHLY and CDR2 FYNNEI. The CDR3 runs 14 residues. The ends lost 7 bases at V and 5 bases at J; junction bases unmatched: 8. The CDR3 nucleotides read TGTGCCAGCACTGACCCCAGGGGGCAAGATACGCAGTATTTT. The encoded protein is CASTDPRGQDTQYF.

Here the CDR3 reads CASEDSPVYGYTF. In DNA form, the CDR3 reads TGTGCCAGTGAGGACAGCCCGGTCTATGGCTACACCTTC. The chain is built from TRBV2 and TRBJ1-2; TRBD1 might be the D (6 bases). The CDR3 length is 13 residues. V was clipped by 9 bases and J by 4 bases, with 15 bases between them. Germline CDR1 reads SNHLY; CDR2 reads FYNNEI.

This clone was seen only once. The chain links TRBV9 to TRBJ1-1, with D perhaps TRBD1 (6 bases). Germline lookup yields CDR1 SGDLS and CDR2 YYNGEE. CDR3 length: 15 amino acids. Trimming left V 0 bases short and J 3 bases short, with 12 bases between. The CDR3 DNA is TGTGCCAGCAGCGTAGCTACAGGGTTGGACACTGAAGCTTTCTTT. This translates into CASSVATGLDTEAFF.

The chain recombines TRBV6-4 with TRBJ2-1, with TRBD1 identical over 8 bases. V lost 6 bases and J lost 4; bases outside the gene matches: 8. CDR3 length equals 15 residues. Germline values: CDR1 MRHNA, CDR2 SNTAGT. CDR3 in amino acids: CASSPQGAGYNEQFF. The CDR3 region has the DNA TGTGCCAGCAGCCCCCAGGGGGCGGGATACAATGAGCAGTTCTTC.

The chain recombines TRBV5-5 with TRBJ2-5, with 8 nucleotides matching TRBD2. Germline V gene lookup returns CDR1 SGHKS and CDR2 YYEKEE (reference sequence). CDR3 length: 16 residues. The V and J ends lost 2 bases and 10 bases, in that order; junction bases with no gene match: 16. The CDR3 protein is CASSLGAPGGGMLQYF. The CDR3 bases are TGTGCCAGCAGCTTAGGGGCCCCGGGCGGGGGGATGCTCCAGTACTTC.

This chain connects TRBV18 to TRBJ2-6; TRBD1 agrees at 12 bases. Germline assignment: CDR1 KGHSH and CDR2 LQKENI. The CDR3 spans 18 residues. The V and J ends lost 2 bases and 3 bases, in that order; junction bases with no gene match: 5. In DNA form, the CDR3 reads TGTGCCAGCTCACCAGTGGGGACAGGGGGCCTTGGGGCCAACGTCCTGACTTTC. Translation: CASSPVGTGGLGANVLTF.